Listed below are T cell receptor beta chains from one sample, sequenced in a study of blood T cell repertoires in COVID-19. Data came from immunoSEQ multiplex PCR; TCRdb stores just in-frame clones and leaves some out. Of about 260,000 clones in the sample, 75% to 90% were seen once. Sequences were obtained from peripheral blood. The receptors were sampled from a man between 60 and 70 years old who had recovered from COVID-19. The CDR3 runs from the conserved cysteine through the conserved F or W. The order of the fields is V gene, D gene, clone size, J gene, CDR3 protein, CDR3 DNA. The D gene is left open where the match is weak. Not every row has a clone size; where given, it reads once, few, many or a size class.

>TRBV7-6|-|-|TRBJ2-1
CASSLAITSYNEQFF
TGTGCCAGCAGCTTAGCGATTACTAGTTACAATGAGCAGTTCTTC
>TRBV19|-|few|TRBJ2-7
CASSGGSYEQYF
TGTGCCAGTAGCGGGGGCTCCTACGAGCAGTACTTC
>TRBV28|TRBD1|-|TRBJ1-1
CASSATGFSGNTEAFF
TGTGCCAGCAGTGCGACAGGGTTTTCAGGGAACACTGAAGCTTTCTTT
>TRBV27|-|-|TRBJ2-7
CASSSQGRGYEQYF
TGTGCCAGCAGTTCCCAGGGGAGGGGCTACGAGCAGTACTTC
>TRBV5-1|-|once|TRBJ1-2
CASTLVGGHGYTF
TGCGCCAGCACCCTGGTGGGGGGGCATGGCTACACCTTC
>TRBV5-4|TRBD2|-|TRBJ2-7
CASSSWTSGGLNEQYF
TGTGCCAGCAGCTCCTGGACTAGCGGGGGACTGAACGAGCAGTACTTC
>TRBV7-9|TRBD1|-|TRBJ2-4
CASSLLLGQGGLTKNIQYF
TGTGCCAGCAGCTTATTGCTGGGACAGGGTGGGCTAACCAAAAACATTCAGTACTTC
>TRBV5-1|-|-|TRBJ1-4
CASSGGTAATNEKLFF
TGCGCCAGCAGCGGCGGGACGGCTGCAACTAATGAAAAACTGTTTTTT
>TRBV11-2|-|-|TRBJ1-4
CASSRQVATNEKLFF
TGTGCCAGCAGCAGACAGGTTGCAACTAATGAAAAACTGTTTTTT
>TRBV18|TRBD1|-|TRBJ1-4
CASSPRTGGVEKLFF
TGTGCCAGCTCACCCCGGACAGGGGGCGTTGAAAAACTGTTTTTT
>TRBV6-5|-|-|TRBJ1-6
CASSSGRGAQILALHF
TGTGCCAGCAGTTCCGGCCGGGGGGCCCAGATTCTGGCCCTCCACTTT
>TRBV5-4|-|-|TRBJ2-3
CASSPDSFSVDTQYF
TGTGCCAGCAGTCCGGACAGTTTCTCAGTGGATACGCAGTATTTT
>TRBV6-1|-|-|TRBJ2-2
CASSEAPSTSFWGELFF
TGTGCCAGCAGTGAAGCGCCTTCCACTAGTTTTTGGGGGGAGCTGTTTTTT
>TRBV6-5|-|-|TRBJ2-1
CASSPAPSSYNEQFF
TGTGCCAGCAGTCCCGCACCGAGCTCCTACAATGAGCAGTTCTTC
>TRBV5-8|TRBD2|-|TRBJ2-5
CASSFQRGQETQYF
TGTGCCAGCAGCTTCCAGCGGGGGCAAGAGACCCAGTACTTC
>TRBV5-1|-|-|TRBJ2-5
CASSLYLQETQYF
TGCGCCAGCAGCTTGTATCTACAAGAGACCCAGTACTTC
>TRBV5-1|-|-|TRBJ2-2
CASSLSRATRELFF
TGCGCCAGCAGCTTGTCGAGGGCAACTCGGGAGCTGTTTTTT
>TRBV19|-|-|TRBJ2-3
CASSIGAEAYTDTQYF
TGTGCCAGTAGTATTGGGGCGGAAGCGTACACAGATACGCAGTATTTT
>TRBV10-3|TRBD1|few|TRBJ1-5
CAISDLQGALQPQHF
TGTGCCATCAGTGACCTTCAGGGGGCTCTTCAGCCCCAGCATTTT
>TRBV28|-|-|TRBJ1-4
CASSPWEGREKLFF
TGTGCCAGCAGCCCCTGGGAGGGGAGAGAAAAACTGTTTTTT
>TRBV11-2|TRBD1|-|TRBJ2-7
CASSLVAGQGFEQYF
TGTGCCAGCAGCTTAGTCGCGGGACAGGGGTTCGAGCAGTACTTC
>TRBV28|TRBD1|-|TRBJ1-2
CASSRQGYGYTF
TGTGCCAGCAGCCGACAGGGATATGGCTACACCTTC
>TRBV27|-|-|TRBJ2-3
CASSLVRLADTQYF
TGTGCCAGCAGTCTCGTCCGTCTCGCGGATACGCAGTATTTT
>TRBV6-5|TRBD1|-|TRBJ1-2
CASSYPGQGNGYTF
TGTGCCAGCAGTTACCCCGGACAGGGAAATGGCTACACCTTC
>TRBV14|-|-|TRBJ1-3
CASSQLAFGNTIYF
TGTGCCAGCAGCCAGTTGGCCTTTGGAAACACCATATATTTT
>TRBV24-1|TRBD1|-|TRBJ1-1
CATALDRDTEAFF
TGTGCCACCGCCCTGGACAGGGACACTGAAGCTTTCTTT
>TRBV29-1|-|-|TRBJ2-3
CSAVAPRVDTQYF
TGCAGCGCCGTAGCGCCCCGGGTAGATACGCAGTATTTT
>TRBV6-1|-|-|TRBJ2-7
CASSETRNYEQYF
TGTGCCAGCAGTGAAACACGTAACTACGAGCAGTACTTC
>TRBV19|-|-|TRBJ2-2
CASSMTILARFSGELFF
TGTGCCAGTAGTATGACCATCTTGGCTAGATTTTCGGGGGAGCTGTTTTTT
>TRBV7-9|-|medium-sized|TRBJ2-2
CASSPPRRPSGELFF
TGTGCCAGCAGCCCCCCGAGGCGCCCTTCCGGGGAGCTGTTTTTT
>TRBV5-4|-|-|TRBJ2-2
CASQPRGARTGELFF
TGTGCCAGCCAACCCCGGGGGGCGCGAACCGGGGAGCTGTTTTTT
>TRBV6-1|-|-|TRBJ2-4
CASSENTGTPQYF
TGTGCCAGCAGTGAAAACACCGGGACTCCGCAGTACTTC
>TRBV2|-|-|TRBJ2-3
CASSLPWGRTDTQYF
TGTGCCAGCAGCTTACCGTGGGGCCGCACAGATACGCAGTATTTT
>TRBV5-1|-|few|TRBJ2-2
CASSSRGELFF
TGCGCCAGCAGCTCGCGCGGGGAGCTGTTTTTT
>TRBV10-3|-|-|TRBJ2-3
CAIGQGLVTDTQYF
TGTGCCATCGGTCAGGGCCTCGTCACAGATACGCAGTATTTT
>TRBV7-2|-|-|TRBJ2-4
CASSLGAGKNIQYF
TGTGCCAGCAGCTTAGGGGCGGGCAAAAACATTCAGTACTTC
>TRBV30|-|-|TRBJ1-6
CAWIGRQINSPLHF
TGTGCCTGGATCGGGAGACAGATTAATTCACCCCTCCACTTT
>TRBV10-3|TRBD1|-|TRBJ2-1
CAIMGQGAYNEQFF
TGTGCCATCATGGGCCAGGGGGCCTACAATGAGCAGTTCTTC
>TRBV5-6|TRBD2|-|TRBJ2-3
CASTTARGLAGATDTQYF
TGTGCCAGCACCACTGCTCGGGGACTAGCGGGGGCCACAGATACGCAGTATTTT
>TRBV30|TRBD1|-|TRBJ1-6
CAWSPTGGSYNSPLHF
TGTGCCTGGAGTCCTACAGGGGGCTCCTATAATTCACCCCTCCACTTT
>TRBV5-4|TRBD1|-|TRBJ2-5
CASSAPGTGGETQYF
TGTGCCAGCAGCGCCCCCGGGACAGGGGGCGAGACCCAGTACTTC
>TRBV6-5|TRBD1|-|TRBJ2-7
CATRPGQGNYEQYF
TGTGCCACCCGGCCGGGACAGGGAAACTACGAGCAGTACTTC
>TRBV2|TRBD1|-|TRBJ2-7
CASSGQGAQVRYF
TGTGCCAGCAGTGGACAGGGGGCGCAAGTAAGGTACTTC
>TRBV5-1|TRBD1|-|TRBJ2-6
CASSSGTVSSGANVLTF
TGCGCCAGCAGCTCCGGGACAGTGAGCTCTGGGGCCAACGTCCTGACTTTC
>TRBV5-4|TRBD2|-|TRBJ2-1
CASSLDQPTREEQFF
TGTGCCAGCAGCTTAGATCAGCCCACGCGGGAGGAGCAGTTCTTC
>TRBV5-1|-|-|TRBJ1-1
CASSLGQENTEAFF
TGCGCCAGCAGCTTGGGACAGGAGAACACTGAAGCTTTCTTT
>TRBV5-1|TRBD1|-|TRBJ2-7
CASSRTGDRTYEQYF
TGCGCCAGCAGCCGGACAGGGGACCGAACCTACGAGCAGTACTTC
>TRBV2|-|-|TRBJ2-2
CASNARGTGELFF
TGTGCCAGCAACGCCAGGGGAACCGGGGAGCTGTTTTTT
>TRBV10-3|-|few|TRBJ2-2
CAIGVRGSKTNTGELFF
TGTGCCATCGGAGTTCGGGGGTCCAAGACGAACACCGGGGAGCTGTTTTTT
>TRBV29-1|TRBD1|-|TRBJ2-6
CSVPGTGLSGANVLTF
TGCAGCGTTCCCGGGACAGGGCTATCTGGGGCCAACGTCCTGACTTTC
>TRBV5-1|-|-|TRBJ2-4
CASSLQVRNIQYF
TGCGCCAGCAGCTTGCAGGTGCGAAACATTCAGTACTTC
>TRBV7-9|-|-|TRBJ1-3
CASSFRERDTIYF
TGTGCCAGCAGCTTCCGGGAACGGGACACCATATATTTT
>TRBV20-1|-|-|TRBJ1-2
CSARAGRAF
TGCAGTGCTCGCGCAGGGAGGGCCTTC
>TRBV30|TRBD1|-|TRBJ2-2
CAWSLITGGLRNTGELFF
TGTGCCTGGAGCCTAATTACAGGGGGCCTGAGGAACACCGGGGAGCTGTTTTTT
>TRBV6-1|TRBD1|-|TRBJ1-2
CASRAGTGVNGYTF
TGTGCCAGCAGGGCCGGGACAGGGGTAAATGGCTACACCTTC
>TRBV19|TRBD2|-|TRBJ2-1
CASETPGLRNEQFF
TGTGCCAGCGAGACCCCGGGACTACGCAATGAGCAGTTCTTC
>TRBV5-1|-|-|TRBJ2-3
CASSPASSGSGTDTQYF
TGCGCCAGCAGCCCAGCCTCTTCCGGGAGCGGCACAGATACGCAGTATTTT
>TRBV5-4|TRBD2|-|TRBJ2-1
CASSQGLAGPYNEQFF
TGTGCCAGCAGCCAGGGACTAGCGGGACCCTACAATGAGCAGTTCTTC